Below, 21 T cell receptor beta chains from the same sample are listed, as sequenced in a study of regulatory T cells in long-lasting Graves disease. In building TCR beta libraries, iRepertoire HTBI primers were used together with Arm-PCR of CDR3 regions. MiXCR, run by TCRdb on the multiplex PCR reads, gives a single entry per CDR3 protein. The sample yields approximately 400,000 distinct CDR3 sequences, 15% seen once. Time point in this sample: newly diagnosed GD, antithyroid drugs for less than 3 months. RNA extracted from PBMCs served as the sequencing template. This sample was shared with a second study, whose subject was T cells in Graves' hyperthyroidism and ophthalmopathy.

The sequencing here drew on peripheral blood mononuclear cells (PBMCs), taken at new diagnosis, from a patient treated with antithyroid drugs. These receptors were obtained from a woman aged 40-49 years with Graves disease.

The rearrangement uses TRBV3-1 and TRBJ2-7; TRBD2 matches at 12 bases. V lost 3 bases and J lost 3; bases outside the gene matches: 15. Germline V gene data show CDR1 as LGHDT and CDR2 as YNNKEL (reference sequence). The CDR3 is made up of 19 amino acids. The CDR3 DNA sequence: TGTGCCAGCAGCCACCAATCCCTGGGGCTAGCGGGAGGGGACTACGAGCAGTACTTC. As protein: CASSHQSLGLAGGDYEQYF.

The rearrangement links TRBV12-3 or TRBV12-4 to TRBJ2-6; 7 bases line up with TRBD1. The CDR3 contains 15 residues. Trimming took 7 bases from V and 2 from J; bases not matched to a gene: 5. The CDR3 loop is CASIQGVAGANVLTF. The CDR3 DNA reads TGTGCCAGCATTCAGGGGGTGGCTGGGGCCAACGTCCTGACTTTC.

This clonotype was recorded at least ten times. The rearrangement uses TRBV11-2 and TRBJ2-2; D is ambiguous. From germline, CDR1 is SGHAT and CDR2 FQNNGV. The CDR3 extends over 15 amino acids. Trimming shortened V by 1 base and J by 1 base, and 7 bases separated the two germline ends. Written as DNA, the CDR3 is TGTGCCAGCAGCTTAGTAGGGCAGAACACCGGGGAGCTGTTTTTT. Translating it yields CASSLVGQNTGELFF.

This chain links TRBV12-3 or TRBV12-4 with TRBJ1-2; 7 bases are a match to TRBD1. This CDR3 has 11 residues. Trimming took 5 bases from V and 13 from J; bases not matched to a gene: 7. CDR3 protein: CASSRTGPSTF. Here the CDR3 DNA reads TGTGCCAGCAGTAGGACAGGCCCGTCCACCTTC.

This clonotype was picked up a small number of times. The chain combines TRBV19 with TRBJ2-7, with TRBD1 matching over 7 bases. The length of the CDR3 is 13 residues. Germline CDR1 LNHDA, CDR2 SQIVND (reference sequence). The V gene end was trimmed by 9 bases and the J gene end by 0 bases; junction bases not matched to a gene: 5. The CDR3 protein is CASLGTDSYEQYF. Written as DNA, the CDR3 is TGTGCCAGCCTTGGGACAGACTCCTACGAGCAGTACTTC.

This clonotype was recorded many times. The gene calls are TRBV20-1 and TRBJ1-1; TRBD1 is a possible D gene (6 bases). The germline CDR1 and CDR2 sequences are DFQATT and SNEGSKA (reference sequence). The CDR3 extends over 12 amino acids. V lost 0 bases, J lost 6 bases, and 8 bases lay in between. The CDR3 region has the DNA TGCAGTGCTAGAGATGGACAGTCTGAAGCTTTCTTT. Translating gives CSARDGQSEAFF.

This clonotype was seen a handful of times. In DNA, the CDR3 is TGTGCCATCAGGCGGTCTAGCGGGAGCTCAGATACGCAGTATTTT. The encoded protein is CAIRRSSGSSDTQYF. The chain is built from TRBV10-3 and TRBJ2-3; 10 positions agree with TRBD2. Trimming removed 6 bases from V and 4 bases from J; junction bases left unmatched: 7. CDR3 length: 15 amino acids. Germline lookup yields CDR1 ENHRY and CDR2 SYGVKD.

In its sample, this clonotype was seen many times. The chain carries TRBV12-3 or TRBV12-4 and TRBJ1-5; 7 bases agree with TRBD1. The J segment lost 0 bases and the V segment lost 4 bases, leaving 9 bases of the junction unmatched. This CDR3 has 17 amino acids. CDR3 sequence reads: CASSSPGGGYSNQPQHF. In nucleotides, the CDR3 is TGTGCCAGCAGTTCCCCAGGGGGGGGTTATAGCAATCAGCCCCAGCATTTT.

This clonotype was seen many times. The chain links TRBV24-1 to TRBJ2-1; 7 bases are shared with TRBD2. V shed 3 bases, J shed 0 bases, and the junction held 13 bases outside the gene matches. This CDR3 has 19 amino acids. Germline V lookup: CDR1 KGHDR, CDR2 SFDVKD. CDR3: CATSDSAGAITSSYNEQFF. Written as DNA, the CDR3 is TGTGCCACCAGTGATAGCGCGGGAGCGATAACAAGCTCCTACAATGAGCAGTTCTTC.

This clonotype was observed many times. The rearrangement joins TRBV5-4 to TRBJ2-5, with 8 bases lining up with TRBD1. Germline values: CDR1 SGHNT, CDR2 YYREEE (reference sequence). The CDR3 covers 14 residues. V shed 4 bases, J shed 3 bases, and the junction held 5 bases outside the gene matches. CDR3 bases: TGTGCCAGCAGCCGGGACAGGTGGGAAGAGACCCAGTACTTC. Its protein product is CASSRDRWEETQYF.

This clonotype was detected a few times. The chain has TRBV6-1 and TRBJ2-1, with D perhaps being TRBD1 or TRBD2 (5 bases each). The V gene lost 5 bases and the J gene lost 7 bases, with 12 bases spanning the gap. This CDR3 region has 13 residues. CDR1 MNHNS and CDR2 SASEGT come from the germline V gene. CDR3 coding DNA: TGTGCCAGCAGTCCCGGGGCTTGGAATGAGCAGTTCTTC. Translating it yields CASSPGAWNEQFF.

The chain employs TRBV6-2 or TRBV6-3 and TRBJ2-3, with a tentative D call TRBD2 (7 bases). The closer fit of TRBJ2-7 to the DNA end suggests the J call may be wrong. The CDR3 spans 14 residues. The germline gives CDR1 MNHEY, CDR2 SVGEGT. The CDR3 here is CASTRGGFSYEQYF. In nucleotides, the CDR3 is TGTGCCAGCACTAGGGGGGGATTCTCCTACGAGCAGTACTTC.

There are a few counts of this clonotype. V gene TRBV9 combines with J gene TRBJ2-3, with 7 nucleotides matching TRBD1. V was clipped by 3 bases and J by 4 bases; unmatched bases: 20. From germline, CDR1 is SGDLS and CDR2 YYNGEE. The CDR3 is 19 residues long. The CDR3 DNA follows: TGTGCCAGCAGCGCACAGGGGCGCCAGAGTTTTGGAAGGGCAGATACGCAGTATTTT. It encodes CASSAQGRQSFGRADTQYF.

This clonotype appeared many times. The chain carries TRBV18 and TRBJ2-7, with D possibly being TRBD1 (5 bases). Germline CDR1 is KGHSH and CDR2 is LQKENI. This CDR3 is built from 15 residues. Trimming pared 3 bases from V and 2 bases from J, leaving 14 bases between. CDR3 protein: CASSPRVGATYEQYF. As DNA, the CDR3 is TGTGCCAGCTCACCGCGCGTAGGGGCTACCTACGAGCAGTACTTC.

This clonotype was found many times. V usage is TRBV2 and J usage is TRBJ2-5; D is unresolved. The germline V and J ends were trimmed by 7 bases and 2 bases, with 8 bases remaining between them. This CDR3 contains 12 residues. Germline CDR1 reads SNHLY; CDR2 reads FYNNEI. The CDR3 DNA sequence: TGTGCCAGCACCCTAGGGCAAGAGACCCAGTACTTC. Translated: CASTLGQETQYF. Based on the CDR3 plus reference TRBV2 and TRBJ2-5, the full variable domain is EPEVTQTPSHQVTQMGQEVILRCVPISNHLYFYWYRQILGQKVEFLVSFYNNEISEKSEIFDDQFSVERPDGSNFTLKIRSTKLEDSAMYFCASTLGQETQYFGPGTRLLVL.

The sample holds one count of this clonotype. The CDR3 nucleotides read TGTGCCAGCAGCCCGGGCACTAGCGGGAGGACGGCTGAGCAGTTCTTC. This gives the protein CASSPGTSGRTAEQFF. The V call is TRBV11-3, the J call TRBJ2-1, with 12 bases identical to TRBD2. The germline V gene encodes CDR1 SGHNT and CDR2 YENEEA. The V segment lost 5 bases and the J segment 9 bases; nucleotides outside the gene matches: 11. The CDR3 is made up of 16 amino acids.

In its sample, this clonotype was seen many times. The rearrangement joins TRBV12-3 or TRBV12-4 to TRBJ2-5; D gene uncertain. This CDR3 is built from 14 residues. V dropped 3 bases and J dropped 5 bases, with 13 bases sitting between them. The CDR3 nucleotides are TGTGCCAGCAGTTTTAGAGGCCGCCGGGAGACCCAGTACTTC. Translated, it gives CASSFRGRRETQYF.

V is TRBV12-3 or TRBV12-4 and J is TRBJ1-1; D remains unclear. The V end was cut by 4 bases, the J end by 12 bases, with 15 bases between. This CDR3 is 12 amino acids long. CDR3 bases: TGTGCCAGCAGTTCCGACACGGCCAGCTCTTTCTTT. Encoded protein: CASSSDTASSFF.

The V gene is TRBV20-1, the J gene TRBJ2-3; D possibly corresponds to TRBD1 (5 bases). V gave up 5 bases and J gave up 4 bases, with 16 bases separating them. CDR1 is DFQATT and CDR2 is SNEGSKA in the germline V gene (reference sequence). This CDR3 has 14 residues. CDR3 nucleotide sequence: TGCAGTGCTGAAGAAAGGGGTCGGCCAGATACGCAGTATTTT. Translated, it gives CSAEERGRPDTQYF.

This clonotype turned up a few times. The CDR3 sequence is CASSLGTPGTDTQYF. CDR3 sequence (DNA): TGTGCCAGCAGTTTAGGGACGCCTGGTACAGATACGCAGTATTTT. The chain recombines TRBV6-2 or TRBV6-3 with TRBJ2-3, with D perhaps TRBD1 or TRBD2 (5 bases each). CDR1 and CDR2 from the germline V gene are MNHEY and SVGEGT. The CDR3 is 15 amino acids. The V end lost 4 bases, the J end lost 3 bases, and 14 bases lay between the germline ends.

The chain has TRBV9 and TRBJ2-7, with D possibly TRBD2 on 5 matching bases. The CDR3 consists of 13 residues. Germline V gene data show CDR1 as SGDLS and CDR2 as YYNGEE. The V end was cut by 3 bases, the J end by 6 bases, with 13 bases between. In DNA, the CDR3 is TGTGCCAGCAGCGCAGGAGGCAGGTCCGAGCAGTACTTC. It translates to CASSAGGRSEQYF. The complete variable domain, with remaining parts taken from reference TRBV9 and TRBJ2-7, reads DSGVTQTPKHLITATGQRVTLRCSPRSGDLSVYWYQQSLDQGLQFLIQYYNGEERAKGNILERFSAQQFPDLHSELNLSSLELGDSALYFCASSAGGRSEQYFGPGTRLTVT.